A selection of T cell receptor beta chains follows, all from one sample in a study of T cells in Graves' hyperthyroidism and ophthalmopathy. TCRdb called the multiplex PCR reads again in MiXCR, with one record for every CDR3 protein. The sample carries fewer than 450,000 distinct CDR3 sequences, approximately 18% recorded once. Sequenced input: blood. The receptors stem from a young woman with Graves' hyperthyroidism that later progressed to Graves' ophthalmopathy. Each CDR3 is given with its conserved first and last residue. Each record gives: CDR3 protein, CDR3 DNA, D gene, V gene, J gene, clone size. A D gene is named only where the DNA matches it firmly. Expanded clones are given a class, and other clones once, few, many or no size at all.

CASSRGVLNEQFF	TGCGCCAGCAGTAGGGGGGTATTGAATGAGCAGTTCTTC	.	TRBV5-1	TRBJ2-1	few
CAIQGRGGRFGANVLTF	TGTGCCATCCAGGGACGGGGGGGCCGTTTTGGGGCCAACGTCCTGACTTTC	TRBD2	TRBV2	TRBJ2-6	many
CASSEVRDSGYTF	TGTGCCAGCAGTGAAGTCAGGGACTCAGGCTACACCTTC	.	TRBV6-1	TRBJ1-2	many
CASGQQGAAAQHF	TGTGCCAGCGGCCAACAGGGAGCTGCGGCCCAGCATTTT	.	TRBV28	TRBJ1-5	many
CASRPGAGRYTF	TGTGCCAGCAGACCAGGGGCAGGCCGCTACACCTTC	.	TRBV12-3/TRBV12-4	TRBJ1-2	many
CASWGDKAEAFF	TGTGCCAGCTGGGGGGACAAGGCGGAGGCTTTCTTT	.	TRBV2	TRBJ1-1	many
CASSDWSGANYGYTF	TGTGCCAGCAGTGACTGGTCCGGAGCTAACTATGGCTACACCTTC	.	TRBV6-2/TRBV6-3	TRBJ1-2	few
CASREHGEGSSYEQYF	TGTGCCAGCAGGGAGCACGGCGAAGGCAGCTCCTACGAGCAGTACTTC	.	TRBV12-3/TRBV12-4	TRBJ2-7	many
CASSYQGVVGETQYF	TGTGCCAGCAGTTACCAGGGCGTAGTGGGAGAGACCCAGTACTTC	.	TRBV6-5	TRBJ2-5	many
CASSYRDFYGYTF	TGTGCCAGCAGTTACAGGGACTTCTATGGCTACACCTTC	.	TRBV6-5	TRBJ1-2	few
CASSIVASYPAETQYF	TGTGCCAGTAGTATAGTCGCCTCCTACCCGGCAGAGACCCAGTACTTC	.	TRBV19	TRBJ2-5	.
CASSQDNHGGYNEQFF	TGTGCCAGCAGCCAAGATAATCACGGCGGTTACAATGAGCAGTTCTTC	.	TRBV4-2	TRBJ2-1	.
CASRKGTDYYEQYF	TGTGCCAGCAGGAAAGGGACAGACTACTACGAGCAGTACTTC	TRBD1	TRBV6-1	TRBJ2-7	.
CASTGGTNYGYTF	TGTGCCAGCACCGGGGGTACTAACTATGGCTACACCTTC	.	TRBV6-1	TRBJ1-2	.
CASSLGSYVPGNTIYF	TGTGCCAGCAGTTTGGGATCATATGTACCTGGAAACACCATATATTTT	.	TRBV27	TRBJ1-3	few
CASSNLQVSTEAFF	TGTGCCAGTAGTAACTTACAGGTATCCACTGAAGCTTTCTTT	.	TRBV19	TRBJ1-1	many
CASSLARQGNEQFF	TGTGCCAGCAGCTTGGCCCGACAGGGAAATGAGCAGTTCTTC	TRBD1	TRBV5-5	TRBJ2-1	many
CASSLKGLGEETQYF	TGTGCCAGCAGCTTAAAAGGACTAGGGGAGGAGACCCAGTACTTC	TRBD2	TRBV5-4	TRBJ2-5	.
CASSENQETQYF	TGTGCCAGCAGTGAGAATCAGGAGACCCAGTACTTC	.	TRBV2	TRBJ2-5	.
CARRDTSYEQYF	TGTGCCAGAAGGGACACCTCCTACGAGCAGTACTTC	.	TRBV6-1	TRBJ2-7	.
CASSPPASDEQFF	TGTGCCAGCTCCCCCCCCGCTAGCGATGAGCAGTTCTTC	.	TRBV18	TRBJ2-1	many
CATRGIWDEQFF	TGTGCCACCAGGGGGATTTGGGATGAGCAGTTCTTC	.	TRBV24-1	TRBJ2-1	few
CASSPPYRVRFIPLGNEQFF	TGTGCCAGCTCACCACCGTACAGGGTACGGTTCATACCCCTCGGCAATGAGCAGTTCTTC	.	TRBV18	TRBJ2-1	.
CAWSVMGNTEAFF	TGTGCCTGGAGTGTAATGGGCAACACTGAAGCTTTCTTT	.	TRBV30	TRBJ1-1	many
CASSLAWGGHHTDTQYF	TGTGCCAGCAGCTTAGCGTGGGGAGGACACCACACAGATACGCAGTATTTT	.	TRBV7-8	TRBJ2-3	many
CASTPPRKYNEQFF	TGTGCCAGCACCCCGCCTCGGAAATACAATGAGCAGTTCTTC	.	TRBV12-3/TRBV12-4	TRBJ2-1	many
CASRDGGEKLFF	TGTGCCAGCAGGGATGGGGGTGAAAAACTGTTTTTT	.	TRBV6-1	TRBJ1-4	many
CASSPWTGKYEQYF	TGTGCCAGTAGCCCCTGGACAGGTAAATACGAGCAGTACTTC	TRBD1	TRBV19	TRBJ2-7	.
CRGRGSTDTQYF	TGCAGGGGTCGGGGAAGCACAGATACGCAGTATTTT	.	TRBV20-1	TRBJ2-3	.
CASSQGPHSGNTIYF	TGTGCCAGCAGCCAAGGACCCCACTCTGGAAACACCATATATTTT	.	TRBV5-4	TRBJ1-3	many
CASSQEIAGGRNYEQYF	TGTGCCAGCAGCCAAGAAATAGCGGGGGGGAGAAACTACGAGCAGTACTTC	TRBD2	TRBV4-2	TRBJ2-7	.
CASSYLAGIGTGANVLTF	TGTGCCAGCAGTTACCTAGCGGGAATCGGTACTGGGGCCAACGTCCTGACTTTC	TRBD2	TRBV6-5	TRBJ2-6	few
CASLRVVGDQPQHF	TGTGCCAGCCTCCGGGTGGTGGGGGATCAGCCCCAGCATTTT	.	TRBV6-2/TRBV6-3	TRBJ1-5	.
CASSVALGGGYEQYF	TGTGCCAGCAGCGTAGCTTTGGGGGGTGGGTACGAGCAGTACTTC	.	TRBV9	TRBJ2-7	few
CASSLRAGGPSGETQYF	TGTGCCAGCAGTTTGAGAGCGGGGGGGCCGTCCGGCGAGACCCAGTACTTC	TRBD2	TRBV12-3/TRBV12-4	TRBJ2-5	many
CASSFGTPGTGEYEQFF	TGTGCCAGCAGTTTCGGTACCCCCGGGACAGGGGAGTATGAGCAGTTCTTC	TRBD1	TRBV28	TRBJ2-1	.
CATSDTSFSGYTF	TGTGCCACCAGTGACACGTCTTTCTCCGGCTACACCTTC	.	TRBV24-1	TRBJ1-2	many
CASSLVGGAGQPQHF	TGTGCCAGCAGTTTAGTAGGGGGGGCGGGTCAGCCCCAGCATTTT	.	TRBV27	TRBJ1-5	.
CASSLFGGGANEQYF	TGTGCCAGCAGTTTATTCGGGGGGGGGGCTAACGAGCAGTACTTC	TRBD2	TRBV27	TRBJ2-7	.
CASSYSISRQGGTQYF	TGTGCCAGCAGTTACTCGATATCAAGGCAGGGTGGGACCCAGTACTTC	.	TRBV6-5	TRBJ2-5	.
CASSEVLDIGAFF	TGTGCCAGCAGTGAAGTTCTGGATATCGGGGCTTTCTTT	.	TRBV6-1	TRBJ1-1	many
CATSRDYGYTF	TGTGCCACCTCGCGGGACTATGGCTACACCTTC	.	TRBV10-3	TRBJ1-2	few
CASTGSGGVDTQYF	TGTGCCAGCACTGGGAGCGGGGGGGTCGATACGCAGTATTTT	TRBD2	TRBV6-1	TRBJ2-3	few
CASSQERGGPYEQYF	TGTGCCAGCAGCCAAGAACGGGGGGGCCCCTACGAGCAGTACTTC	TRBD2	TRBV4-2	TRBJ2-7	many
CSARDPSSGTYNEQFF	TGCAGTGCTAGAGATCCCTCGTCCGGGACCTACAATGAGCAGTTCTTC	.	TRBV20-1	TRBJ2-1	once
CASSQTGGAWGTGELFF	TGTGCCAGCAGTCAAACAGGGGGCGCTTGGGGGACCGGGGAGCTGTTTTTT	TRBD1	TRBV28	TRBJ2-2	many
CASSPLGGFAGELFF	TGTGCCAGCAGCCCACTCGGGGGGTTTGCCGGGGAGCTGTTTTTT	TRBD2	TRBV3-1	TRBJ2-2	.
CASTLEDSFNQPQHF	TGTGCCAGCACCCTTGAGGACAGTTTCAATCAGCCCCAGCATTTT	.	TRBV12-3/TRBV12-4	TRBJ1-5	many
CASSLRGFTGELFF	TGTGCCAGCTCACTCAGGGGATTCACCGGGGAGCTGTTTTTT	.	TRBV18	TRBJ2-2	few
CASSQGSGPETQYF	TGCGCCAGCAGCCAGGGGAGCGGTCCAGAGACCCAGTACTTC	.	TRBV4-1	TRBJ2-5	many